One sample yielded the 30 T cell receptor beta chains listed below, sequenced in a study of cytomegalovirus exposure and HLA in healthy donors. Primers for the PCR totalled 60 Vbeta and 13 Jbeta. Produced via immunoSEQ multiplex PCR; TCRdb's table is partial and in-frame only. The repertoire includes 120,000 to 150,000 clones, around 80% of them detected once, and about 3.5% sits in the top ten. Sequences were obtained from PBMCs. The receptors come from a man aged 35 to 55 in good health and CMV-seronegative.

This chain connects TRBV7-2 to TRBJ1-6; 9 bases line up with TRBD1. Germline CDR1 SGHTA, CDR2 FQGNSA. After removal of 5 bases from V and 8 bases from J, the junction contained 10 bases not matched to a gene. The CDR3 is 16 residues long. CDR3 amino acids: CASSQVPGQGYSPLHF. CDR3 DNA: TGTGCCAGCAGCCAGGTACCGGGACAGGGTTATTCACCCCTCCACTTT.

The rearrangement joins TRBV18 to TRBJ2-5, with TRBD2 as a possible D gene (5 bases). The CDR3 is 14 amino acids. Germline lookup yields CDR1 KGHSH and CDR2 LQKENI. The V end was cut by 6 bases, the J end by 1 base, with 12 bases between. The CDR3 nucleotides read TGTGCCAGCTCTCCTGGACTCGCCCAAGAGACCCAGTACTTC. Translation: CASSPGLAQETQYF.

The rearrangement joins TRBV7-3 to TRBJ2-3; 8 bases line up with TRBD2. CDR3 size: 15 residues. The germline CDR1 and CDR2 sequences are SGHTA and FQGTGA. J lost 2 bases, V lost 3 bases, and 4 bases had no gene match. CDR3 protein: CASSFSLADTDTQYF. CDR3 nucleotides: TGTGCCAGCAGCTTTTCACTAGCGGACACAGATACGCAGTATTTT.

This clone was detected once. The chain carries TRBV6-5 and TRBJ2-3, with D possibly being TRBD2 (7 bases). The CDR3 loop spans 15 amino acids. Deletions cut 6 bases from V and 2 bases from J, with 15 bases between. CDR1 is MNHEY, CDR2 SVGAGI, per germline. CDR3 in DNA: TGTGCCAGCAGAAGGGGGGGGCCCTTCACAGATACGCAGTATTTT. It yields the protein CASRRGGPFTDTQYF.

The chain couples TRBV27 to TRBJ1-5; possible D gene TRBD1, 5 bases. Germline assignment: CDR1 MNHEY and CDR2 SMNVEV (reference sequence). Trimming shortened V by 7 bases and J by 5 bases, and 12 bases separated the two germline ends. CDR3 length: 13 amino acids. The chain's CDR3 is CASTEGVDQPQHF. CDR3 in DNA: TGTGCCAGCACGGAAGGGGTGGATCAGCCCCAGCATTTT.

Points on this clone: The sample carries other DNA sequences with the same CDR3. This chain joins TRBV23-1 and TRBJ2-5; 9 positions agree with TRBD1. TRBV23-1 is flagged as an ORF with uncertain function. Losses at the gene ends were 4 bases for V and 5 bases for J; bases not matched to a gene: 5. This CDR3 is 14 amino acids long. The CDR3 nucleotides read TGCGCCAGCAGTCGGGACAGGGCGGGGGAGACCCAGTACTTC. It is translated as CASSRDRAGETQYF.

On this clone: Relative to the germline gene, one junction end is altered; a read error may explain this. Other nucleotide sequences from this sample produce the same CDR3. CDR3 coding DNA: TGTGCCAGCAGCATTAGATCCGGGACTCCGCTCTTT. This codes for CASSIRSGTPLF. This rearrangement joins TRBV28 to TRBJ1-1; D might be TRBD1 (5 bases). The CDR3 spans 12 residues. Germline loops: CDR1 MDHEN, CDR2 SYDVKM.

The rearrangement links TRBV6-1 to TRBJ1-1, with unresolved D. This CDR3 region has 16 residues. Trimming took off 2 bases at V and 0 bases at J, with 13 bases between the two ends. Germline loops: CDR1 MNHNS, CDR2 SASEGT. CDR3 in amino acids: CASSELIQLLNTEAFF. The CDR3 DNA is TGTGCCAGCAGTGAACTAATACAGCTCCTGAACACTGAAGCTTTCTTT.

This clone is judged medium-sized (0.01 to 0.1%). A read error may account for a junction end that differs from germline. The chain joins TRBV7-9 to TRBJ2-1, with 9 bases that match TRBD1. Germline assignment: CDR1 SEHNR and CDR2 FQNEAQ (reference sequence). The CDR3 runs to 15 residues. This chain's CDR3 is CASSLGQGSYNEQFF. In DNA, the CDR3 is TGTGCCAGCAGTTTAGGACAGGGGTCCTACAATGAGCAGTTCTTC. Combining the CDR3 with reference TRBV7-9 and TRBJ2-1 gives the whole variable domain DTGVSQNPRHKITKRGQNVTFRCDPISEHNRLYWYRQTLGQGPEFLTYFQNEAQLEKSRLLSDRFSAERPKGSFSTLEIQRTEQGDSAMYLCASSLGQGSYNEQFFGPGTRLTVL.

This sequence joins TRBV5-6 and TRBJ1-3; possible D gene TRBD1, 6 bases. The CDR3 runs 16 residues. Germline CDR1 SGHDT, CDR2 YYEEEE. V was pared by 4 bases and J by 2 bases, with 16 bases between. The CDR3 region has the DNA TGTGCCAGCAGCACCCGACGGACAGTTACTGGAAACACCATATATTTT. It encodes CASSTRRTVTGNTIYF. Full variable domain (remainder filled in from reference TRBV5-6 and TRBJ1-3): DAGVTQSPTHLIKTRGQQVTLRCSPKSGHDTVSWYQQALGQGPQFIFQYYEEEERQRGNFPDRFSGHQFPNYSSELNVNALLLGDSALYLCASSTRRTVTGNTIYFGEGSWLTVV.

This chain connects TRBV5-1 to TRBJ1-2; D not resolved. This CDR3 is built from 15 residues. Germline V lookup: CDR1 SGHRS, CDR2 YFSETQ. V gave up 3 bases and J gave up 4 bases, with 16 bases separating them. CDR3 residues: CASSYDNSRGYGYTF. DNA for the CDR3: TGCGCCAGCAGCTACGACAATTCCCGGGGCTATGGCTACACCTTC. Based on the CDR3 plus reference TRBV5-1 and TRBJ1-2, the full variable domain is KAGVTQTPRYLIKTRGQQVTLSCSPISGHRSVSWYQQTPGQGLQFLFEYFSETQRNKGNFPGRFSGRQFSNSRSEMNVSTLELGDSALYLCASSYDNSRGYGYTFGSGTRLTVV.

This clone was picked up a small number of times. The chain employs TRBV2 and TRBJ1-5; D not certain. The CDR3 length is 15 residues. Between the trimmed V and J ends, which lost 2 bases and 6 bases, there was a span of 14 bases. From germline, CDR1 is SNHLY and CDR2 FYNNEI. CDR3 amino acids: CASSERQAVIQPQHF. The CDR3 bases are TGTGCCAGCAGTGAAAGGCAGGCTGTGATTCAGCCCCAGCATTTT.

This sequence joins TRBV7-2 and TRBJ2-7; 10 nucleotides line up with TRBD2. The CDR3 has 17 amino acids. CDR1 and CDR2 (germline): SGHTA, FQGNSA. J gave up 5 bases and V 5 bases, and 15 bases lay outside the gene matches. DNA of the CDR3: TGTGCCAGCAGCCCAAACCAAGCGGGGGGGCCCATAAACGAGCAGTACTTC. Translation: CASSPNQAGGPINEQYF.

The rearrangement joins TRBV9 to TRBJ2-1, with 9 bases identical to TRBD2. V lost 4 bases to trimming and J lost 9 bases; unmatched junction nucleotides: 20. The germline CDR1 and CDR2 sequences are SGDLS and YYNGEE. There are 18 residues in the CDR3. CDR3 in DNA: TGTGCCAGCAGCAAAAACCTCTCCTACTTGCGGGGGGGGATTGAGCAGTTCTTC. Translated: CASSKNLSYLRGGIEQFF. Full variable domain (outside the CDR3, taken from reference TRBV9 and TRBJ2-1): DSGVTQTPKHLITATGQRVTLRCSPRSGDLSVYWYQQSLDQGLQFLIQYYNGEERAKGNILERFSAQQFPDLHSELNLSSLELGDSALYFCASSKNLSYLRGGIEQFFGPGTRLTVL.

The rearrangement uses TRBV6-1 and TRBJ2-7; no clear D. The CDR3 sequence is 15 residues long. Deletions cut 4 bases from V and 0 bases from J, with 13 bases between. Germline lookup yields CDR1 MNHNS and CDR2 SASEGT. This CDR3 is CASSGATPSSYEQYF. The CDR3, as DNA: TGTGCCAGCAGTGGGGCGACCCCAAGCTCCTACGAGCAGTACTTC.

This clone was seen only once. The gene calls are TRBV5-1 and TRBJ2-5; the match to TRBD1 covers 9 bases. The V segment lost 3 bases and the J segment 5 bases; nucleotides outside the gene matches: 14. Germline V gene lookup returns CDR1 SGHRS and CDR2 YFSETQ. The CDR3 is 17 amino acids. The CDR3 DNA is TGCGCCAGCAGCTCGGGCCGGGGGACAGGGTCACGGGAGACCCAGTACTTC. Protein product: CASSSGRGTGSRETQYF.

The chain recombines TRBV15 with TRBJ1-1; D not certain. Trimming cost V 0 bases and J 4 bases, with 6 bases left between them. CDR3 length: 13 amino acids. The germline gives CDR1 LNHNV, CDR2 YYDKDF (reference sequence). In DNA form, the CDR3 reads TGTGCCACCAGCAGAGATGGGAGCACTGAAGCTTTCTTT. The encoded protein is CATSRDGSTEAFF.

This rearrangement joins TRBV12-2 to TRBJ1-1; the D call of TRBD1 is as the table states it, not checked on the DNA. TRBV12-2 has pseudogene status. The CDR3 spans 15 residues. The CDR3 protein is CASPPGGRAEPEAFF. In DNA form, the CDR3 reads TGTGCAAGTCCCCCAGGGGGGCGCGCTGAACCTGAAGCTTTCTTT.

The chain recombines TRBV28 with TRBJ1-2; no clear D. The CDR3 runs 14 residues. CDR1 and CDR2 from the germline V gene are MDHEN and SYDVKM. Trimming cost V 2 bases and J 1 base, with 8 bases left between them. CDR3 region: CASSLRSVNYGYTF. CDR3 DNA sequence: TGTGCCAGCAGTTTACGTTCAGTTAACTATGGCTACACCTTC.

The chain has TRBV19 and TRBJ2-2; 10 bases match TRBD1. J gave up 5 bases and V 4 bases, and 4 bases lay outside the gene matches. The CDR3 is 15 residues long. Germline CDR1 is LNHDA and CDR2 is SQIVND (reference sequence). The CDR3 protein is CASSRDRGSTGELFF. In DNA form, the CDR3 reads TGTGCCAGTAGTAGGGACAGGGGATCGACCGGGGAGCTGTTTTTT.

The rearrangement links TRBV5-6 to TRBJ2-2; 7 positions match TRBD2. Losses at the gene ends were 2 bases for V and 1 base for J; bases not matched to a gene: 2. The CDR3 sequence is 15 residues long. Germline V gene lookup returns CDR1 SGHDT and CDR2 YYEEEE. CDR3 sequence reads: CASSFSGRNTGELFF. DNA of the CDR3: TGTGCCAGCAGCTTTAGCGGGCGGAACACCGGGGAGCTGTTTTTT.

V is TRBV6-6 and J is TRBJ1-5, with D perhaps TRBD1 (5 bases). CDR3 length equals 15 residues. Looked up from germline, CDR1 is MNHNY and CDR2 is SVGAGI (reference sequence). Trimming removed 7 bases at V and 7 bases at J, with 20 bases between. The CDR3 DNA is TGTGCCAGCACCCCGGGGGTGACCAGGTTCCAGCCCCAGCATTTT. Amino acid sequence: CASTPGVTRFQPQHF.

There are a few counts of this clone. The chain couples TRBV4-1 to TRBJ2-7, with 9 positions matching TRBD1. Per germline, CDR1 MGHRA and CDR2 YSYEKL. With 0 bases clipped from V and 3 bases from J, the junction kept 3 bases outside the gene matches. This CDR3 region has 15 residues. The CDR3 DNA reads TGCGCCAGCAGCCAAGAAAGGACAGGGGTCTACGAGCAGTACTTC. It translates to CASSQERTGVYEQYF.

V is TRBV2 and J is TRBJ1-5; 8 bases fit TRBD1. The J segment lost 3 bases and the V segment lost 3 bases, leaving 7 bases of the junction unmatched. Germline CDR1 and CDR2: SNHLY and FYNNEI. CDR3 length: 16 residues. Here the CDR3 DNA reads TGTGCCAGCAGTGATCAGGGGGCGAGGATCAATCAGCCCCAGCATTTT. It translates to CASSDQGARINQPQHF.

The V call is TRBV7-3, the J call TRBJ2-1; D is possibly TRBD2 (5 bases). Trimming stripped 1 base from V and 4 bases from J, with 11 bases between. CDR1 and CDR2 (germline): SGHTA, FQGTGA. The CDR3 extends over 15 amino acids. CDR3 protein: CASSLSPRGYNEQFF. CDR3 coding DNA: TGTGCCAGCAGCTTAAGTCCCCGAGGGTACAATGAGCAGTTCTTC.

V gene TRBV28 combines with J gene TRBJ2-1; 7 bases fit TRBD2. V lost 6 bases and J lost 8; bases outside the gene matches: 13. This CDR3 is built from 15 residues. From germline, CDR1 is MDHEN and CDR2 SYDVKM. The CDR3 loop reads CASSYTGTIGDEQFF. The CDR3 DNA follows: TGTGCCAGCAGCTATACCGGGACTATAGGGGATGAGCAGTTCTTC. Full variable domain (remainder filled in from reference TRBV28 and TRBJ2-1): DVKVTQSSRYLVKRTGEKVFLECVQDMDHENMFWYRQDPGLGLRLIYFSYDVKMKEKGDIPEGYSVSREKKERFSLILESASTNQTSMYLCASSYTGTIGDEQFFGPGTRLTVL.

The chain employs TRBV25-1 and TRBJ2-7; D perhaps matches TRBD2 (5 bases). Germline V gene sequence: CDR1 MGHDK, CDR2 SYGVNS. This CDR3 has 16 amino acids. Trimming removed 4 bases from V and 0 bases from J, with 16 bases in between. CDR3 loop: CASSVVGLPSSYEQYF. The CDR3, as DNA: TGTGCCAGCAGTGTGGTTGGACTTCCGAGCTCCTACGAGCAGTACTTC.

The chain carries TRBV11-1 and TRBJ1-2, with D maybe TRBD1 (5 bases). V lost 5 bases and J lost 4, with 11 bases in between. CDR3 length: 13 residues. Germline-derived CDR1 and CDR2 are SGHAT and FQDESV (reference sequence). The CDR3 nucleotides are TGTGCCAGCAGCCGGACGGGACTCTATGGCTACACCTTC. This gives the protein CASSRTGLYGYTF.

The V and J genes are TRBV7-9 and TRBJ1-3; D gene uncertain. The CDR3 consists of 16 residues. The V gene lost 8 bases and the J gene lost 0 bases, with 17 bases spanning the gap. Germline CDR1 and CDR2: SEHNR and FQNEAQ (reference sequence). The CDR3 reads CASSLGSLSSGNTIYF. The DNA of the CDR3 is TGTGCCAGCTCCCTGGGCAGCCTTAGCTCTGGAAACACCATATATTTT. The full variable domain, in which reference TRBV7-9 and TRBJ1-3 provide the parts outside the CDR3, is DTGVSQNPRHKITKRGQNVTFRCDPISEHNRLYWYRQTLGQGPEFLTYFQNEAQLEKSRLLSDRFSAERPKGSFSTLEIQRTEQGDSAMYLCASSLGSLSSGNTIYFGEGSWLTVV.

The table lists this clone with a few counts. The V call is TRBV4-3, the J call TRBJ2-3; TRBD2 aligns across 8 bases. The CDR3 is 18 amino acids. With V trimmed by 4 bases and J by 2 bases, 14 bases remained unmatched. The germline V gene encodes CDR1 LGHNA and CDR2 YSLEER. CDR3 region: CASSPDRGLAGNTDTQYF. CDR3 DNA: TGCGCCAGCAGCCCAGACCGGGGGCTAGCGGGTAACACAGATACGCAGTATTTT.